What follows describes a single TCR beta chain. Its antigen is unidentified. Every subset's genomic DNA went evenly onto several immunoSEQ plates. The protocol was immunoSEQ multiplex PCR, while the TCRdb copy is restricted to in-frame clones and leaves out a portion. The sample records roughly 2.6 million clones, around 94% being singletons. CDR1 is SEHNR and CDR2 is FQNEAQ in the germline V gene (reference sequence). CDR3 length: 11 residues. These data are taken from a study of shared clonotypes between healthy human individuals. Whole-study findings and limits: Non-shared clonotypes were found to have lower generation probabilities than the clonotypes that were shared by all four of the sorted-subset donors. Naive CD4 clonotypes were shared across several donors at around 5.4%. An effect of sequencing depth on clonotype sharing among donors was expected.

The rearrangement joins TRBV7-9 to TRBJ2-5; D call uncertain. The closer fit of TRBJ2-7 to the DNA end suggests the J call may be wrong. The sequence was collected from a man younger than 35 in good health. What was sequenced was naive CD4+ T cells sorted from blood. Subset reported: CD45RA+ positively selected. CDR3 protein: CASSHRDEQYF. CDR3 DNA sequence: TGTGCCAGCAGCCATCGAGACGAGCAGTACTTC.